These 20 T cell receptor beta chains were all obtained from the same sample, sequenced in a study. Tregs were sorted as CD4+CD25+CD127-/low cells. Amplification of TRBV12-4/TRBJ1-2 clonotypes used adaptor-ligated barcode primers. In TCRdb, the multiplex PCR reads were re-called with MiXCR into one record per CDR3 protein. Of over a hundred distinct CDR3 sequences listed, roughly 6.1% are singletons. Sequenced material: tumor-infiltrating Tregs sorted from the breast tumor. Every receptor here comes from a female donor with breast cancer.

This clonotype is categorized as large. This rearrangement joins TRBV12-3 or TRBV12-4 to TRBJ1-2; maybe TRBD1 (6 bases). Trimming took 3 bases from V and 8 from J, leaving 16 bases between them. The CDR3 is 14 residues long. Written as DNA, the CDR3 is TGTGCCAGCAGTTTCCGGACAGTGTCGGGCGGCTACACCTTC. Encoded protein: CASSFRTVSGGYTF.

This clonotype is termed large (0.1 to 1%). CDR3 DNA: TGTGCCAGCAGCCCCATTCCGATCGACAATGGCTACACCTTC. This gives the protein CASSPIPIDNGYTF. The chain joins TRBV12-3 or TRBV12-4 to TRBJ1-2, with D unresolved. The V and J ends lost 6 bases and 6 bases respectively, with 17 bases between them. The CDR3 loop spans 14 amino acids.

This clonotype counts as hyperexpanded. The J gene is TRBJ1-2, the V gene TRBV12-3 or TRBV12-4, with D unresolved. Between the trimmed V and J ends, which lost 5 bases and 4 bases, there was a span of 11 bases. CDR3 length equals 13 residues. The CDR3 protein is CASSPVGSYGYTF. The CDR3 DNA sequence: TGTGCCAGCAGTCCAGTGGGGAGCTATGGCTACACCTTC.

By frequency in the sample, this clonotype is hyperexpanded. CDR3 residues: CASSVQDRGYTF. CDR3 bases: TGTGCCAGCAGTGTACAGGATCGTGGCTACACCTTC. The chain combines TRBV12-3 or TRBV12-4 with TRBJ1-2; D is possibly TRBD1 (5 bases). Trimming shortened V by 5 bases and J by 7 bases, and 11 bases separated the two germline ends. The CDR3 is made up of 12 amino acids.

By share, this clonotype ranks as large (0.1 to 1%). The rearrangement joins TRBV12-3 or TRBV12-4 to TRBJ1-2; 9 bases line up with TRBD1. This CDR3 is built from 14 residues. Losses at the gene ends were 4 bases for V and 6 bases for J; bases not matched to a gene: 6. The CDR3 sequence is CASSSAGTGNGYTF. CDR3 DNA: TGTGCCAGCAGTTCAGCCGGGACAGGGAATGGCTACACCTTC.

This clonotype is judged large. This chain uses TRBV12-5 with TRBJ1-2, with D possibly being TRBD1 (6 bases). V was cut by 4 bases and J by 7 bases, with 19 bases left in between. The germline CDR1 and CDR2 sequences are LGHNT and FRNRAP. The CDR3 is 15 residues long. As DNA, the CDR3 is TGTGCTAGTGGTTCTTGGACAGAGAGTCCGCGTGGCTACACCTTC. Translated, it gives CASGSWTESPRGYTF.

This clonotype is large (0.1 to 1%) in the sample. The V and J genes are TRBV12-3 or TRBV12-4 and TRBJ1-2; D is unresolved. V lost 1 base and J 7 bases, leaving 13 bases between the germline ends. The CDR3 sequence is 14 residues long. DNA of the CDR3: TGTGCCAGCAGTTTAGGGCGGACCTTCGGTGGCTACACCTTC. Translating gives CASSLGRTFGGYTF.

By its share, this clonotype is large. The V gene is TRBV12-3 or TRBV12-4, the J gene TRBJ1-2; D unresolved. This CDR3 is 11 amino acids long. Trimming left V 4 bases short and J 8 bases short, with 8 bases between. The CDR3 DNA reads TGTGCCAGCAGTTACGGGCCGGGCTACACCTTC. This translates into CASSYGPGYTF.

By share of the sample, this clonotype is large. The chain is built from TRBV12-3 or TRBV12-4 and TRBJ1-2, with TRBD1 identical over 9 bases. J was trimmed by 5 bases and V by 5 bases; bases with no gene match: 9. The CDR3 covers 15 residues. The CDR3 sequence: CASSPRTGEGYGYTF. CDR3 nucleotide sequence: TGTGCCAGCAGTCCCAGGACAGGGGAAGGGTATGGCTACACCTTC.

The chain links TRBV12-3 or TRBV12-4 to TRBJ1-2; D not certain. Trimming cost V 1 base and J 4 bases, with 7 bases left between them. The CDR3 extends over 13 amino acids. CDR3 coding DNA: TGTGCCAGCAGTTTAGTACAAGGCTATGGCTACACCTTC. It yields the protein CASSLVQGYGYTF.

This clonotype is labeled large. The V gene is TRBV12-3 or TRBV12-4, the J gene TRBJ1-2; 8 bases are shared with TRBD1. Trimming removed 6 bases from V and 4 bases from J; junction bases left unmatched: 7. CDR3 length: 14 residues. CDR3 sequence reads: CASRKDRDTYGYTF. DNA of the CDR3: TGTGCCAGCAGAAAGGACAGGGATACCTATGGCTACACCTTC.

This clonotype is categorized as hyperexpanded. This chain connects TRBV12-3 or TRBV12-4 to TRBJ1-2, with 8 bases that match TRBD1. J was trimmed by 4 bases and V by 3 bases; bases with no gene match: 4. The length of the CDR3 is 14 residues. The CDR3 loop is CASSFTGQAYGYTF. CDR3 in DNA: TGTGCCAGCAGTTTTACGGGACAGGCCTATGGCTACACCTTC.

This clonotype is deemed large (0.1 to 1%). V gene TRBV12-3 or TRBV12-4 combines with J gene TRBJ1-2; TRBD1 matches 7 bases. The CDR3 runs 11 residues. V shed 5 bases, J shed 7 bases, and the junction held 1 base outside the gene matches. The CDR3 region has the DNA TGTGCCAGCAGTAACAGGGGTGGCTACACCTTC. It is translated as CASSNRGGYTF.

By frequency in the sample, this clonotype is large. The rearrangement uses TRBV12-3 or TRBV12-4 and TRBJ1-2; no clear D. Trimming took off 2 bases at V and 2 bases at J, with 12 bases between the two ends. The CDR3 contains 15 residues. CDR3 sequence: CASSLSGGRNYGYTF. CDR3 coding DNA: TGTGCCAGCAGTTTATCTGGCGGACGAAACTATGGCTACACCTTC.

The CDR3 DNA is TGTGCCAGCAGTTACTACACCTTC. Translated: CASSYYTF. The chain has TRBV12-3 or TRBV12-4 and TRBJ1-2; D remains unclear. The V end was cut by 4 bases, the J end by 10 bases, with 1 base between. The CDR3 contains 8 residues.

By share of the sample, this clonotype is hyperexpanded (1% or more). CDR3 sequence (DNA): TGTGCCAGCGGCCCACCGGGACGGTTCTATGGCTACACCTTC. Its translation is CASGPPGRFYGYTF. The chain recombines TRBV12-3 or TRBV12-4 with TRBJ1-2; weak D call: TRBD1 (5 bases). The V end lost 8 bases, the J end lost 4 bases, and 17 bases lay between the germline ends. The CDR3 sequence is 14 residues long.

By sample fraction, this clonotype is hyperexpanded. CDR3 bases: TGTGCCAGCAGTGCCCGCGGCGGCTACACCTTC. Translation gives CASSARGGYTF. The chain joins TRBV12-3 or TRBV12-4 to TRBJ1-2; D is uncertain. The CDR3 covers 11 residues. Between the trimmed V and J ends, which lost 5 bases and 8 bases, there was a span of 9 bases.

By share of the sample, this clonotype is medium-sized. Being one base from a much bigger clone, this may be a read error. The chain carries TRBV12-3 or TRBV12-4 and TRBJ1-2; no definite D call. The CDR3 sequence is 13 residues long. Trimming shortened V by 3 bases and J by 1 base, and 6 bases separated the two germline ends. In DNA form, the CDR3 reads TGTGCCAGCAGTTTCGTGAATAACTATGGCTACACCTTC. Translation: CASSFVNNYGYTF.

This clonotype was counted between two and nine times. CDR3 sequence: CASSLRTAYGYTF. CDR3 DNA sequence: TGTGCCAGCAGTCTACGGACAGCCTATGGCTACACCTTC. J is TRBJ1-2 and V is TRBV12-3 or TRBV12-4, with a tentative D call TRBD1 (6 bases). The CDR3 loop spans 13 amino acids. The V and J ends lost 5 bases and 4 bases respectively, with 11 bases between them.

Relative to its sample, this clonotype is large (0.1 to 1%). The chain uses TRBV12-3 or TRBV12-4 and TRBJ1-2; D possibly corresponds to TRBD1 (6 bases). The CDR3 contains 13 residues. Between the trimmed V and J ends, which lost 5 bases and 3 bases, there was a span of 10 bases. CDR3 amino acids: CASSPRQDYGYTF. The CDR3 DNA follows: TGTGCCAGCAGTCCTAGACAGGACTATGGCTACACCTTC.